Listed here are 15 T cell receptor beta chains from one sample, sequenced in a study of blood T cell repertoires in COVID-19. Only in-frame clones appear in the TCRdb table, and some are missing; sequencing was by immunoSEQ multiplex PCR. In the table there are 240,000 or so clones, more than 70% of which are singletons. Source material: PBMCs or T cells enriched from blood (not recorded which). These TCRs come from a woman aged 50 to 60 who had recovered from COVID-19.

The rearrangement joins TRBV5-1 to TRBJ2-1, with TRBD2 matching over 12 bases. Germline CDR1 reads SGHRS; CDR2 reads YFSETQ. J gave up 1 base and V 4 bases, and 3 bases lay outside the gene matches. CDR3 length equals 16 residues. CDR3 in amino acids: CASSPTSGRSYNEQFF. The CDR3 DNA reads TGCGCCAGCAGCCCGACTAGCGGGAGATCCTACAATGAGCAGTTCTTC. The full variable domain, in which reference TRBV5-1 and TRBJ2-1 provide the parts outside the CDR3, is KAGVTQTPRYLIKTRGQQVTLSCSPISGHRSVSWYQQTPGQGLQFLFEYFSETQRNKGNFPGRFSGRQFSNSRSEMNVSTLELGDSALYLCASSPTSGRSYNEQFFGPGTRLTVL.

This chain links TRBV7-6 with TRBJ2-1; D gene uncertain. This CDR3 spans 15 amino acids. Deletions cut 1 base from V and 9 bases from J, with 16 bases between. Germline CDR1 SGHVS, CDR2 FNYEAQ. CDR3 sequence reads: CASSLVSANSGEQFF. The DNA for the CDR3 is TGTGCCAGCAGCTTAGTATCGGCTAACTCGGGTGAGCAGTTCTTC.

This clone was seen just once. The genes are TRBV2 and TRBJ1-5; weak D call: TRBD1 (5 bases). The CDR3 is 14 amino acids. V was clipped by 6 bases and J by 2 bases, with 11 bases between them. The germline CDR1 and CDR2 sequences are SNHLY and FYNNEI. The chain's CDR3 is CASSATGGNQPQHF. The CDR3 DNA sequence: TGTGCCAGCAGCGCAACAGGAGGCAATCAGCCCCAGCATTTT.

The chain employs TRBV5-4 and TRBJ1-2; 8 bases align to TRBD1. This CDR3 spans 13 amino acids. CDR1 is SGHNT and CDR2 is YYREEE in the germline V gene (reference sequence). Trimming cost V 2 bases and J 6 bases; bases outside gene matches: 3. The CDR3 nucleotides read TGTGCCAGCAGCTTTGGGACAGGTAATGGCTACACCTTC. It yields the protein CASSFGTGNGYTF. Full variable domain (remainder filled in from reference TRBV5-4 and TRBJ1-2): ETGVTQSPTHLIKTRGQQVTLRCSSQSGHNTVSWYQQALGQGPQFIFQYYREEENGRGNFPPRFSGLQFPNYSSELNVNALELDDSALYLCASSFGTGNGYTFGSGTRLTVV.

In DNA form, the CDR3 reads TGTGCCAGCAGCTTACTTCTAGGGGCCTCTGGAAACACCATATATTTT. Protein sequence: CASSLLLGASGNTIYF. The rearrangement links TRBV11-3 to TRBJ1-3, with D perhaps matching TRBD1 (5 bases). V lost 2 bases, J lost 0 bases, and 11 bases lay in between. This CDR3 is 16 amino acids long. Germline CDR1 reads SGHNT; CDR2 reads YENEEA. The full variable domain, rest sourced from reference TRBV11-3 and TRBJ1-3, is EAGVVQSPRYKIIEKKQPVAFWCNPISGHNTLYWYLQNLGQGPELLIRYENEEAVDDSQLPKDRFSAERLKGVDSTLKIQPAELGDSAVYLCASSLLLGASGNTIYFGEGSWLTVV.

For the CDR3, the DNA is TGTGCCAGCTCACCACCGGTGGGCTCAGATACGCAGTATTTT. It codes for CASSPPVGSDTQYF. The chain is built from TRBV18 and TRBJ2-3; D gene unclear. There are 14 residues in the CDR3. Germline V gene lookup returns CDR1 KGHSH and CDR2 LQKENI. V was clipped by 0 bases and J by 4 bases, with 8 bases between them. The whole variable domain, remainder taken from reference TRBV18 and TRBJ2-3, is NAGVMQNPRHLVRRRGQEARLRCSPMKGHSHVYWYRQLPEEGLKFMVYLQKENIIDESGMPKERFSAEFPKEGPSILRIQQVVRGDSAAYFCASSPPVGSDTQYFGPGTRLTVL.

V and J are TRBV4-3 and TRBJ1-1, with no clear D. The V and J ends lost 2 bases and 6 bases respectively, with 13 bases between them. CDR1 LGHNA and CDR2 YSLEER come from the germline V gene. This CDR3 has 14 residues. CDR3 DNA sequence: TGCGCCAGCAGCCAATCGATTAGAGGATCTGAAGCTTTCTTT. Translating it yields CASSQSIRGSEAFF.

The chain is built from TRBV7-6 and TRBJ2-3; the D gene is possibly TRBD2 (5 bases). The CDR3 is 14 amino acids. Germline CDR1 reads SGHVS; CDR2 reads FNYEAQ. The V end was cut by 3 bases, the J end by 4 bases, with 11 bases between. In DNA, the CDR3 is TGTGCCAGCAGCTTGGCCGGGGTGGCAGATACGCAGTATTTT. Encoded protein: CASSLAGVADTQYF.

The chain employs TRBV4-3 and TRBJ2-1; 13 positions match TRBD2. V lost 0 bases to trimming and J lost 6 bases; unmatched junction nucleotides: 5. The CDR3 extends over 17 amino acids. Per germline, CDR1 LGHNA and CDR2 YSLEER. DNA for the CDR3: TGCGCCAGCAGCCAAGACTTTGGGACTAGCGGGACCAATGAGCAGTTCTTC. It codes for CASSQDFGTSGTNEQFF.

The chain combines TRBV28 with TRBJ1-4, with 7 bases that match TRBD1. In germline, CDR1 is MDHEN, CDR2 SYDVKM. CDR3 size: 15 residues. Germline trimming cut 3 bases from V and 3 bases from J; bases unmatched to any gene: 4. CDR3 loop: CASSLEGAANEKLFF. The CDR3 DNA sequence: TGTGCCAGCAGTTTGGAGGGGGCAGCTAATGAAAAACTGTTTTTT.

V usage is TRBV27 and J usage is TRBJ1-2; no reliable D call. Germline-derived CDR1 and CDR2 are MNHEY and SMNVEV (reference sequence). The CDR3 contains 13 residues. V dropped 5 bases and J dropped 2 bases, with 9 bases sitting between them. CDR3 in amino acids: CASSKTENYGYTF. CDR3 nucleotide sequence: TGTGCCAGCAGTAAGACTGAGAACTATGGCTACACCTTC.

The sample holds one count of this clone. The chain carries TRBV5-1 and TRBJ2-1; maybe TRBD2 (5 bases). V was pared by 2 bases and J by 2 bases, with 8 bases between. CDR1 and CDR2 from the germline V gene are SGHRS and YFSETQ. There are 14 residues in the CDR3. For the CDR3, the DNA is TGCGCCAGCAGCTTCACCGGGACCTACAATGAGCAGTTCTTC. It specifies CASSFTGTYNEQFF.

The rearrangement uses TRBV7-2 and TRBJ2-5, with 8 bases aligning to TRBD2. CDR1 SGHTA and CDR2 FQGNSA come from the germline V gene. V gave up 5 bases and J gave up 4 bases; unmatched junction bases: 9. There are 15 residues in the CDR3. In DNA form, the CDR3 reads TGTGCCAGCAGCCCAGGACTAGCCCGTGGAGAGACCCAGTACTTC. Residues: CASSPGLARGETQYF.

This clone showed up just a few times. The genes are TRBV20-1 and TRBJ1-2; no reliable D call. CDR1 is DFQATT and CDR2 is SNEGSKA in the germline V gene (reference sequence). CDR3 size: 14 residues. V was shortened by 3 bases and J by 1 base, with 12 bases between the two germline ends. CDR3 coding DNA: TGCAGTGCTAGTGGGCCAGATATTAACTATGGCTACACCTTC. Amino acid sequence: CSASGPDINYGYTF.

V and J are TRBV7-9 and TRBJ1-5; possibly TRBD1 for D (6 bases). Germline V gene lookup returns CDR1 SEHNR and CDR2 FQNEAQ (reference sequence). V was trimmed by 4 bases and J by 6 bases, leaving 19 bases between them. The CDR3 has 16 amino acids. CDR3 loop: CASSSLQGPLGQPQHF. The DNA for the CDR3 is TGTGCCAGCAGCTCCTTACAGGGTCCCCTTGGTCAGCCCCAGCATTTT.